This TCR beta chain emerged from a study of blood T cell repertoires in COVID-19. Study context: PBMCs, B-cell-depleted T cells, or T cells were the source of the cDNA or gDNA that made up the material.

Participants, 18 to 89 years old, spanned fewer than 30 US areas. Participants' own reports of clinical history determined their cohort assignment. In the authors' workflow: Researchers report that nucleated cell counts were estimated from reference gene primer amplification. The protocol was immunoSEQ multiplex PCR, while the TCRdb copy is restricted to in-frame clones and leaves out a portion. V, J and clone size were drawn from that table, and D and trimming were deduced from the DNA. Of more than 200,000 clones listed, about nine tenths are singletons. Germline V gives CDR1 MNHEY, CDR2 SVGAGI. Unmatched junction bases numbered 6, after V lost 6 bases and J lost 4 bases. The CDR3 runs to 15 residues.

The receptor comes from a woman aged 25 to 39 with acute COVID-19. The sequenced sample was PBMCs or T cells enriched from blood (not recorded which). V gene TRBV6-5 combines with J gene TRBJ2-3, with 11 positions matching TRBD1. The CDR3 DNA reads TGTGCCAGCAGCTCCGGGACAGGGGGGGCAGATACGCAGTATTTT. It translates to CASSSGTGGADTQYF.